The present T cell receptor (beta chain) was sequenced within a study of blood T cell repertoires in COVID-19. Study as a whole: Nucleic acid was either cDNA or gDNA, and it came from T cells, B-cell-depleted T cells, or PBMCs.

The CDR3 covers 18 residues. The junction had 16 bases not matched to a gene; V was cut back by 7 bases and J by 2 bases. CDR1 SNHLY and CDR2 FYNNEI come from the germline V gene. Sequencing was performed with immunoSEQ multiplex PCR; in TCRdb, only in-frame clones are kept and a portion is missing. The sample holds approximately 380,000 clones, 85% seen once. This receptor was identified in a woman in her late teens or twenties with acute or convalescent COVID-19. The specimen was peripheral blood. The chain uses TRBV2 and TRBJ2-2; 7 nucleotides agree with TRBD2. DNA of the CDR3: TGTGCCAGCATCAGAGGGTCCGGCGGGAGAGGAAACACCGGGGAGCTGTTTTTT. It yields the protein CASIRGSGGRGNTGELFF. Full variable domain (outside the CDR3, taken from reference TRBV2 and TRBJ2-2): EPEVTQTPSHQVTQMGQEVILRCVPISNHLYFYWYRQILGQKVEFLVSFYNNEISEKSEIFDDQFSVERPDGSNFTLKIRSTKLEDSAMYFCASIRGSGGRGNTGELFFGEGSRLTVL.